This record looks at one T cell receptor (beta chain) sequence and its context. This clonotype came up many times. The antigen it recognizes is unknown. Base qualities were left out, and no much larger clone turns up one base away. This specimen comes from a study of T-cell reconstitution after alpha-beta-depleted transplantation in children (dated by TCRdb to about 2016). Turning to the overall study: The study quantitatively tracked T-cell immune reconstitution after TCRalphabeta/CD19-depleted allogeneic hematopoietic cell transplantation in children using TCR repertoire profiling.

The method was PCR. The sequencing machine was an Illumina HiSeq 2500. TCR library preparation used molecular barcoding, with unique molecular identifiers applied to normalize quantification of the TCRbeta repertoire. The public reads were run again by TCRdb, first through fastp at Q25 and then through MiXCR, and only productive beta chains were kept. Each CDR3 protein gets just one entry, which takes the most common genes and DNA from the rows behind it. The sample table lists fewer than 550,000 distinct CDR3 sequences, under 13% of them with a count of one. The ten most abundant clones make up about 5% of the sample. The cysteine opens and the phenylalanine closes a CDR3 of 16 amino acids. Only the CDR3 region is kept as DNA, spanning 48 bases read in frame from base 1. V sheds 2 bases and J sheds 0 bases, leaving 11 bases between their ends. CDR1 and CDR2, per the germline V gene, are MNHNS and SASEGT.

Material: PBMCs from the stem cell graft donor, obtained from the stem cell graft. The chain uses TRBV6-1 and TRBJ2-1; no D segment can be confidently identified. The receptor was isolated from a human donor who donated a stem cell graft to a child with acute myeloid leukemia. The base sequence is TGTGCCAGCAGTGAAACGCCCCCACCCTCCTACAATGAGCAGTTCTTC. Translation gives CASSETPPPSYNEQFF.